This TCR beta chain was documented in a study of shared clonotypes between healthy human individuals. Background on the study: Three CD4 naive, three CD4 memory, two CD8 naive and one CD8 memory plate were used per donor.

Remarks on this clone: The target antigen is unknown.

Trimming pared 0 bases from V and 4 bases from J, leaving 11 bases between. Germline assignment: CDR1 SGHRS and CDR2 YFSETQ. The length of the CDR3 is 14 residues. Some clones are missing from TCRdb's copy, which holds only in-frame ones; the method was immunoSEQ multiplex PCR. This table has about 960,000 clones, around three quarters appearing once. Study observations and caveats: Non-shared clonotypes had lower generation probabilities than those shared by all four donors. Donor clonotype sharing was expected to depend on sequencing depth.

This sequence joins TRBV5-1 and TRBJ2-7, with a possible D match to TRBD1 (5 bases). Sequenced: memory CD4+ T cells sorted from blood. Subset meaning: CD45RA-negative fraction. This receptor was taken from a man aged 18 to 29 in good health. The CDR3: CASSLENRPYEQYF. The CDR3 bases are TGCGCCAGCAGCTTGGAAAACAGGCCTTACGAGCAGTACTTC.